One sample yielded the 2 T cell receptor beta chains listed below, sequenced in a study of somatic mutations in cytotoxic T cells in rheumatoid arthritis. Repertoires were generated with immunoSEQ multiplex PCR, while TCRdb's copy carries only in-frame clones and drops some. The table lists about 14,000 clones, over 75% of them singletons. The source material was CD8+ T cells sorted from blood. The receptors stem from an adult with rheumatoid arthritis.

The CDR3 loop is CASSSSRDPPGNQPQHF. CDR3 in DNA: TGTGCCAGCAGCTCTAGCCGGGACCCCCCAGGGAATCAGCCCCAGCATTTT. The chain recombines TRBV7-9 with TRBJ1-5; weak D call: TRBD1 (5 bases). The CDR3 is 17 residues long. V was shortened by 4 bases and J by 4 bases, with 20 bases between the two germline ends. Germline CDR1 is SEHNR and CDR2 is FQNEAQ (reference sequence).

The V and J genes are TRBV2 and TRBJ1-2; maybe TRBD1 (6 bases). The CDR3 has 17 residues. Germline values: CDR1 SNHLY, CDR2 FYNNEI. Trimming stripped 7 bases from V and 4 bases from J, with 25 bases between. The CDR3 coding sequence is TGTGCCAGCACCTCGAGACTTCAAGGGGGGGGATTCTATGGCTACACCTTC. Its protein product is CASTSRLQGGGFYGYTF.